This T cell receptor beta chain originates from a study of T-cell memory formation after mild COVID-19 (dated by TCRdb to the early 2020s). With respect to the entire study: TCR sequence clusters from the two donors were found to be largely donor specific. In a couple of donors, T-cell clones that expanded and contracted after mild COVID-19 were tracked by sequencing TCRalpha and TCRbeta repertoires over time. Two young, previously healthy adult volunteers, one female and one male, were included in the cohort. Study-wide conclusions, independent of this receptor: Clones contracting from day 15 to 85 had balanced CD4/CD8 phenotypes, while a second wave expanding from day 15 to 37 was biased towards CD4+. Contracting CD4+ clones were located mainly in the CM and EM memory subsets, whereas CD8+ clones were found to be enriched in EMRA. The study included only a couple of mild cases, and larger cohorts that include severe cases with pre-infection samples were judged to be necessary. The second-wave clones that peaked on day 37 were not confirmed to be SARS-CoV-2 specific. The detection of some responding clones in pre-infection memory suggests that pre-existing cross-reactive memory T cells joined the SARS-CoV-2 response.

For this chain, trimming is 5 bases at the V end and 5 bases at the J end, and the number of junction bases without a gene match is 9. The CDR3 goes from the cysteine to the phenylalanine over 14 residues. Just the 42-base CDR3 DNA is kept, in frame starting at base 1. Via the germline V gene, CDR1 is SGHTA and CDR2 FQGNSA. On this clonotype: Its antigen target is currently unknown. No base-level quality is on record; no much larger clone is a single base apart.

The sample was run on an Illumina NovaSeq 6000. TCRalpha and TCRbeta cDNA libraries were built by 5'RACE with constant-segment primers, adding sample barcodes and unique molecular identifiers. RNA was extracted from every sample with Trizol reagent. Libraries were amplified in two PCR steps, with a second sample barcode and Illumina TruSeq adapters added in the second step. The libraries were sequenced on an Illumina NovaSeq using 2 x 150 bp paired-end reads. As for the authors' bioinformatics: Demultiplexing of reads and collapsing into UMI-guided consensus sequences were performed with migec v1.2.7. Using mixcr v2.1.11, UMI consensuses were aligned to TRA and TRB V and J templates and then assembled into clonotypes. Clonotypes were classified as expanded or contracted when called significant by both edgeR and NoisET, with noise models trained on biological replicates. edgeR calls used a false discovery rate-adjusted p below 0.01 and a log2 fold-change threshold of 1. PCA with hierarchical clustering of max-normalized trajectories of the 1000 most abundant clonotypes was used as exploratory dynamics analysis. The CD4 or CD8 phenotype of responding clones was assigned using the separately sequenced CD4+ and CD8+ repertoires. The raw public reads went through TCRdb reprocessing: fastp at Q25, MiXCR clone calling, in-frame beta chains kept. CDR3 protein duplicates are merged, each entry listing the most common genes and DNA. V and J calls and clone size were set by TCRdb, not the authors. The table for this sample lists about 150,000 distinct CDR3 sequences; more than 12% of them were counted only once. The ten most abundant clones make up roughly 13% of the sample.

PBMCs were isolated by Ficoll-Paque density gradient centrifugation. The origin of this receptor is an adult woman who had mild COVID-19 (a few samples of this study predate the infection). The sample titles of this study are shuffled in the database, so cell type and time point are left out; the donor was told from shared clones. Material: PBMCs or a T cell subset sorted from them (not recorded which). This chain joins TRBV7-2 to TRBJ2-7, and 7 junction bases match TRBD1. The CDR3 protein is CASSPGTAKNEQYF. The bases read TGTGCCAGCAGCCCCGGGACAGCTAAGAACGAGCAGTACTTC.